This T cell receptor beta chain came from a study of T-cell memory formation after mild COVID-19. Study-level background: Clustering of TCRs was largely donor specific. Study results and caveats: Clones that shrank (day 15 to 85) were balanced CD4/CD8, whereas later expanders leaned CD4+. The study found contracting CD4+ clones mainly in CM and EM and contracting CD8+ clones in EMRA.

Deletions cut 4 bases from V and 1 base from J, with 10 bases between. The CDR3 consists of 13 residues. Germline V lookup: CDR1 SQVTM, CDR2 ANQGSEA. This clonotype was seen a few times. Antigen: not known. MiXCR, run by TCRdb on the 5' RACE reads, gives a single entry per CDR3 protein. The table shows around 200,000 distinct CDR3 sequences, with 16% occurring only once. The receptor was derived from an adult woman who had mild COVID-19 (a few samples of this study predate the infection). Cell type and time point are not known. Material for sequencing was PBMCs or a T cell subset sorted from them (not recorded which). The chain has TRBV29-1 and TRBJ1-1; D not resolved. The CDR3 DNA reads as TGCAGCGTTGGGACGGCTGCGAACACTGAAGCTTTCTTT. Its protein product is CSVGTAANTEAFF.